The following is a T cell receptor beta chain sequence with its context. What it binds is unknown. CDR3 length: 13 amino acids. Germline V gives CDR1 SGHTA, CDR2 FQGNSA. V lost 2 bases and J lost 4, with 9 bases in between. PCR employed 60 Vbeta and 13 Jbeta primers. Assay: immunoSEQ multiplex PCR; the TCRdb copy retains only in-frame clones and omits some. The top ten clones hold about 0.79% of a sample with 100,000 to 120,000 clones, roughly 15% of them seen once. This sample was included in a study of cytomegalovirus exposure and HLA in healthy donors. Whole-study findings and limits: Per a later analysis, roughly 17,000 TCR beta sequences showed association with HLA alleles at 0.05 false discovery rate. Common viral pathogens were later found to be apparently linked to several of the most significant clusters.

The chain has TRBV7-2 and TRBJ2-7; D unresolved. The TCR originated in a female donor in good health and CMV-seronegative. Sequenced input: PBMCs. The CDR3 is CASSLIIDYEQYF. The DNA of the CDR3 is TGTGCCAGCAGCTTAATCATAGATTACGAGCAGTACTTC. Drawing the rest from reference TRBV7-2 and TRBJ2-7, the complete variable domain is GAGVSQSPSNKVTEKGKDVELRCDPISGHTALYWYRQSLGQGLEFLIYFQGNSAPDKSGLPSDRFSAERTGGSVSTLTIQRTQQEDSAVYLCASSLIIDYEQYFGPGTRLTVT.